This is a list of T cell receptor beta chains from one sample in a study of CD8+ T cells in alopecia areata. Some clones are missing from TCRdb's copy, which holds only in-frame ones; the method was immunoSEQ multiplex PCR. The sample consists of under 70,000 clones, approximately 96% of them appearing once. Sequenced material: CD8+ T cells sorted from blood, taken at week 0. These TCRs come from a human donor with alopecia areata. The CDR3 runs from the conserved cysteine through the conserved F or W. Each record gives: V gene, clone size, D gene, J gene, CDR3 protein, CDR3 DNA. D genes are given only for firm matches. The size field is filled for only some rows; it gives once, few, many or a size class.

v_call: TRBV6-5
clone_size: .
d_call: TRBD1
j_call: TRBJ2-5
cdr3_aa: CASSYRDRGHTQYF
cdr3_nt: TGTGCCAGCAGTTACCGTGACAGGGGTCATACCCAGTACTTC

v_call: TRBV6-6
clone_size: .
d_call: .
j_call: TRBJ2-5
cdr3_aa: CASSPGAPRETQYF
cdr3_nt: TGTGCCAGCAGTCCTGGAGCCCCCCGGGAGACCCAGTACTTC

v_call: TRBV29-1
clone_size: once
d_call: .
j_call: TRBJ2-3
cdr3_aa: CSVEESTDTQYF
cdr3_nt: TGCAGCGTTGAAGAGTCGACAGATACGCAGTATTTT

v_call: TRBV7-7
clone_size: .
d_call: TRBD2
j_call: TRBJ2-5
cdr3_aa: CASSGGSGGGETQYF
cdr3_nt: TGTGCTAGCAGCGGCGGCAGCGGGGGTGGGGAGACCCAGTACTTC

v_call: TRBV19
clone_size: .
d_call: .
j_call: TRBJ2-1
cdr3_aa: CASSRTGSSYNEQFF
cdr3_nt: TGTGCCAGTAGCCGGACGGGGAGCTCCTACAATGAGCAGTTCTTC

v_call: TRBV27
clone_size: .
d_call: .
j_call: TRBJ2-5
cdr3_aa: CASSSLRETQYF
cdr3_nt: TGTGCCAGCAGTTCTCTACGAGAGACCCAGTACTTC

v_call: TRBV7-2
clone_size: .
d_call: .
j_call: TRBJ2-3
cdr3_aa: CASSYLRDGSTDTQYF
cdr3_nt: TGTGCCAGCAGCTATCTCCGGGACGGTTCGACAGATACGCAGTATTTT

v_call: TRBV14
clone_size: .
d_call: .
j_call: TRBJ2-7
cdr3_aa: CASSLDQDYEQYF
cdr3_nt: TGTGCCAGCAGCCTGGACCAGGACTACGAGCAGTACTTC

v_call: TRBV7-8
clone_size: .
d_call: TRBD1
j_call: TRBJ2-3
cdr3_aa: CASSGRTGHETDTQYF
cdr3_nt: TGTGCCAGCAGCGGCAGGACAGGGCACGAGACAGATACGCAGTATTTT

v_call: TRBV2
clone_size: .
d_call: .
j_call: TRBJ2-7
cdr3_aa: CASSPRDKPYSYEQYF
cdr3_nt: TGTGCCAGCTCACCTAGGGACAAACCCTACTCCTACGAGCAGTACTTC

v_call: TRBV7-2
clone_size: .
d_call: .
j_call: TRBJ1-6
cdr3_aa: CASSLGHDYNSPLHF
cdr3_nt: TGTGCCAGCAGCTTAGGGCACGACTATAATTCACCCCTCCACTTT

v_call: TRBV29-1
clone_size: .
d_call: .
j_call: TRBJ2-1
cdr3_aa: CSAGTRGEQFF
cdr3_nt: TGCAGCGCTGGGACCAGAGGCGAGCAGTTCTTC

v_call: TRBV4-1
clone_size: .
d_call: .
j_call: TRBJ2-1
cdr3_aa: CASSQGASGNEQFF
cdr3_nt: TGCGCCAGCAGCCAGGGGGCTAGCGGCAATGAGCAGTTCTTC

v_call: TRBV7-8
clone_size: .
d_call: .
j_call: TRBJ1-5
cdr3_aa: CASSLGQGSNQPQHF
cdr3_nt: TGTGCCAGCAGCTTAGGCCAGGGGAGCAATCAGCCCCAGCATTTT

v_call: TRBV30
clone_size: once
d_call: .
j_call: TRBJ2-3
cdr3_aa: CAWSLAFTDTQYF
cdr3_nt: TGTGCCTGGTCCTTGGCTTTCACAGATACGCAGTATTTT

v_call: TRBV29-1
clone_size: once
d_call: TRBD1
j_call: TRBJ2-1
cdr3_aa: CSVEGRGPYNEQFF
cdr3_nt: TGCAGCGTTGAAGGCAGGGGGCCCTACAATGAGCAGTTCTTC

v_call: TRBV6-5
clone_size: .
d_call: .
j_call: TRBJ2-7
cdr3_aa: CASSPPGHFSEEQYF
cdr3_nt: TGTGCCAGCAGCCCACCGGGACACTTTAGTGAAGAGCAGTACTTC

v_call: TRBV6-5
clone_size: once
d_call: .
j_call: TRBJ2-5
cdr3_aa: CASSYKRAGEETQYF
cdr3_nt: TGTGCCAGCAGTTATAAAAGGGCAGGGGAAGAGACCCAGTACTTC

v_call: TRBV6-5
clone_size: .
d_call: .
j_call: TRBJ2-1
cdr3_aa: CASDAGTGDNEQFF
cdr3_nt: TGTGCCTCCGACGCGGGGACGGGAGACAATGAGCAGTTCTTC

v_call: TRBV7-9
clone_size: .
d_call: .
j_call: TRBJ2-7
cdr3_aa: CASSLSDAASYEQYF
cdr3_nt: TGTGCCAGCAGCTTGTCGGACGCGGCCTCCTACGAGCAGTACTTC

v_call: TRBV29-1
clone_size: .
d_call: .
j_call: TRBJ2-3
cdr3_aa: CSVEQRGADTQYF
cdr3_nt: TGCAGCGTTGAACAGAGAGGGGCAGATACGCAGTATTTT

v_call: TRBV7-6
clone_size: .
d_call: .
j_call: TRBJ2-7
cdr3_aa: CASSLATDYEQYF
cdr3_nt: TGTGCCAGCAGCTTAGCGACAGACTACGAGCAGTACTTC

v_call: TRBV7-6
clone_size: .
d_call: TRBD1
j_call: TRBJ2-3
cdr3_aa: CASSLDRESDTQYF
cdr3_nt: TGTGCCAGCAGCCTGGACAGGGAGTCAGATACGCAGTATTTT

v_call: TRBV27
clone_size: .
d_call: .
j_call: TRBJ2-3
cdr3_aa: CATRETLKRDTQYF
cdr3_nt: TGTGCCACCCGAGAGACCTTGAAACGGGATACGCAGTATTTT

v_call: TRBV19
clone_size: .
d_call: .
j_call: TRBJ2-1
cdr3_aa: CASSTLATPYNEQFF
cdr3_nt: TGTGCCAGTAGTACCCTAGCGACACCCTACAATGAGCAGTTCTTC

v_call: TRBV11-2
clone_size: .
d_call: .
j_call: TRBJ2-1
cdr3_aa: CASSSSAGGPYNEQFF
cdr3_nt: TGTGCCAGCAGCTCCTCCGCCGGGGGGCCCTACAATGAGCAGTTCTTC

v_call: TRBV4-3
clone_size: .
d_call: .
j_call: TRBJ2-5
cdr3_aa: CASSQDSFGETQYF
cdr3_nt: TGCGCCAGCAGCCAAGACAGTTTTGGGGAGACCCAGTACTTC

v_call: TRBV4-1
clone_size: .
d_call: .
j_call: TRBJ2-5
cdr3_aa: CASSPSLGYQETQYF
cdr3_nt: TGCGCCAGCAGCCCGTCCCTGGGGTACCAAGAGACCCAGTACTTC

v_call: TRBV10-3
clone_size: .
d_call: .
j_call: TRBJ2-6
cdr3_aa: CAISEGAFLSGANVLTF
cdr3_nt: TGTGCCATCAGTGAGGGGGCCTTCCTCTCTGGGGCCAACGTCCTGACTTTC

v_call: TRBV21-1
clone_size: .
d_call: .
j_call: TRBJ2-5
cdr3_aa: CASSKAGPETETQYF
cdr3_nt: TGTGCCAGCAGCAAAGCGGGGCCTGAGACCGAGACCCAGTACTTC

v_call: TRBV18
clone_size: .
d_call: .
j_call: TRBJ2-7
cdr3_aa: CASSPGAYAEQYF
cdr3_nt: TGTGCCAGCTCACCAGGGGCCTATGCAGAGCAGTACTTC

v_call: TRBV6-5
clone_size: .
d_call: TRBD2
j_call: TRBJ2-1
cdr3_aa: CASTGGGYNEQFF
cdr3_nt: TGTGCCAGCACCGGCGGGGGCTACAATGAGCAGTTCTTC

v_call: TRBV7-8
clone_size: .
d_call: .
j_call: TRBJ2-7
cdr3_aa: CASSLGGRLYEQYF
cdr3_nt: TGTGCCAGCAGCTTAGGGGGGAGACTCTACGAGCAGTACTTC

v_call: TRBV5-6
clone_size: .
d_call: TRBD2
j_call: TRBJ2-4
cdr3_aa: CASSFDKLARGKNIQYF
cdr3_nt: TGTGCCAGCAGCTTCGATAAACTAGCGCGGGGCAAAAACATTCAGTACTTC

v_call: TRBV7-9
clone_size: once
d_call: .
j_call: TRBJ1-6
cdr3_aa: CASSLESGANSPLHF
cdr3_nt: TGTGCCAGCAGCTTAGAGTCAGGTGCTAATTCACCCCTCCACTTT

v_call: TRBV7-9
clone_size: .
d_call: .
j_call: TRBJ1-1
cdr3_aa: CASSLALESLGCTEAFF
cdr3_nt: TGTGCCAGCAGCTTAGCGCTAGAATCCCTAGGTTGCACTGAAGCTTTCTTT

v_call: TRBV30
clone_size: once
d_call: .
j_call: TRBJ2-7
cdr3_aa: CAWRIGTNYEQYF
cdr3_nt: TGTGCCTGGAGGATCGGGACAAACTACGAGCAGTACTTC

v_call: TRBV5-1
clone_size: .
d_call: TRBD2
j_call: TRBJ2-3
cdr3_aa: CASSSPPTSNKDTQYF
cdr3_nt: TGCGCCAGCAGCTCGCCACCGACTAGCAACAAAGATACGCAGTATTTT

v_call: TRBV18
clone_size: .
d_call: TRBD2
j_call: TRBJ2-1
cdr3_aa: CASSPPAGGGLGLAGAWEQFF
cdr3_nt: TGTGCCAGCTCACCACCGGCCGGCGGAGGGTTAGGACTAGCGGGGGCCTGGGAGCAGTTCTTC

v_call: TRBV7-9
clone_size: .
d_call: .
j_call: TRBJ2-3
cdr3_aa: CASSSPYSGPSTDTQYF
cdr3_nt: TGTGCCAGCAGCTCCCCCTATTCGGGACCTAGCACAGATACGCAGTATTTT

v_call: TRBV4-3
clone_size: .
d_call: TRBD1
j_call: TRBJ1-2
cdr3_aa: CASSQDRFYGYTF
cdr3_nt: TGCGCCAGCAGCCAGGACAGGTTCTATGGCTACACCTTC

v_call: TRBV2
clone_size: .
d_call: .
j_call: TRBJ2-3
cdr3_aa: CASSEDSSTDTQYF
cdr3_nt: TGTGCCAGCAGTGAGGACAGTAGCACAGATACGCAGTATTTT

v_call: TRBV5-1
clone_size: once
d_call: .
j_call: TRBJ2-7
cdr3_aa: CASSLGDGVPYEQYF
cdr3_nt: TGCGCCAGCAGCTTGGGCGACGGGGTCCCCTACGAGCAGTACTTC

v_call: TRBV2
clone_size: once
d_call: .
j_call: TRBJ1-5
cdr3_aa: CASKQDSYQPQHF
cdr3_nt: TGTGCCAGCAAGCAGGACAGCTATCAGCCCCAGCATTTT

v_call: TRBV30
clone_size: .
d_call: TRBD2
j_call: TRBJ2-1
cdr3_aa: CAWSVRGGRQFF
cdr3_nt: TGTGCCTGGAGTGTACGGGGGGGTAGGCAGTTCTTC

v_call: TRBV5-8
clone_size: .
d_call: .
j_call: TRBJ2-1
cdr3_aa: CASKSVVSGYNEQFF
cdr3_nt: TGTGCCAGCAAGAGCGTAGTGAGCGGTTACAATGAGCAGTTCTTC

v_call: TRBV5-1
clone_size: .
d_call: .
j_call: TRBJ2-7
cdr3_aa: CASQPSGGVGVYEQYF
cdr3_nt: TGCGCCAGCCAGCCTTCGGGTGGGGTTGGAGTCTACGAGCAGTACTTC

v_call: TRBV6-1
clone_size: .
d_call: .
j_call: TRBJ2-7
cdr3_aa: CASSYYEQYF
cdr3_nt: TGTGCCAGCAGTTACTACGAGCAGTACTTC

v_call: TRBV19
clone_size: .
d_call: .
j_call: TRBJ1-1
cdr3_aa: CASSIGAFEAFF
cdr3_nt: TGTGCCAGTAGTATAGGTGCCTTTGAAGCTTTCTTT

v_call: TRBV7-3
clone_size: .
d_call: TRBD2
j_call: TRBJ2-1
cdr3_aa: CASSSSGGANEQFF
cdr3_nt: TGTGCCAGCAGCTCTAGCGGGGGGGCCAATGAGCAGTTCTTC